These 30 T cell receptor beta chains came from one sample sequenced in a study of blood T cell repertoires in COVID-19. TCRdb keeps only in-frame clones here, not all; method: immunoSEQ multiplex PCR. The repertoire holds about 480,000 clones, with around 89% as singletons. Sequencing was done on a sample of PBMCs or T cells enriched from blood (not recorded which). Receptors originate from a woman aged 35 to 49 who had recovered from COVID-19.

The J gene is TRBJ2-7, the V gene TRBV4-1; D gene unclear. Germline CDR1 and CDR2: MGHRA and YSYEKL. Trimming shortened V by 6 bases and J by 2 bases, and 17 bases separated the two germline ends. This CDR3 region has 15 residues. CDR3 coding DNA: TGCGCCAGCAGAACCGTGGGCGTAGGAACCTACGAGCAGTACTTC. Its translation: CASRTVGVGTYEQYF.

The chain joins TRBV18 to TRBJ1-1; no definite D call. V gave up 6 bases and J gave up 2 bases, with 7 bases separating them. Germline values: CDR1 KGHSH, CDR2 LQKENI. This CDR3 contains 12 residues. CDR3 residues: CASSHRNTEAFF. CDR3 bases: TGTGCCAGCTCCCACAGAAACACTGAAGCTTTCTTT.

In DNA, the CDR3 is TGTGCCACTGGGGAGATTAACACTGAAGCTTTCTTT. It codes for CATGEINTEAFF. The V call is TRBV19, the J call TRBJ1-1; D is unclear. This CDR3 is built from 12 residues. Germline assignment: CDR1 LNHDA and CDR2 SQIVND (reference sequence). The V end was cut by 10 bases, the J end by 2 bases, with 11 bases between.

The V call is TRBV6-5, the J call TRBJ2-1, with D unresolved. The V gene lost 1 base and the J gene lost 7 bases, with 17 bases spanning the gap. CDR1 is MNHEY and CDR2 is SVGAGI in the germline V gene. The CDR3 sequence is 16 residues long. The DNA of the CDR3 is TGTGCCAGCAGTTACTTAGCCAAGCGTAACGTAAATGAGCAGTTCTTC. Its translation is CASSYLAKRNVNEQFF.

V is TRBV3-1 (or the pseudogene TRBV3-2) and J is TRBJ1-2, with D possibly matching TRBD1 (6 bases). Germline V gene sequence: CDR1 LGHDT, CDR2 YNNKEL (reference sequence). This CDR3 is built from 15 residues. Trimming cost V 1 base and J 4 bases, with 13 bases left between them. The CDR3 nucleotides are TGTGCCAGCAGCCAAGTTTTTCAGGGGCCCTATGGCTACACCTTC. This encodes CASSQVFQGPYGYTF.

The chain carries TRBV2 and TRBJ2-1; 8 bases agree with TRBD1. This CDR3 has 15 residues. CDR1 and CDR2 (germline): SNHLY, FYNNEI. J lost 0 bases, V lost 6 bases, and 4 bases had no gene match. The CDR3 region has the DNA TGTGCCAGCAGGGACAGGGAGAGCTCCTACAATGAGCAGTTCTTC. Translated: CASRDRESSYNEQFF.

J is TRBJ2-1 and V is TRBV5-4; a possible D gene is TRBD1 (5 bases). The CDR3 has 15 residues. Germline assignment: CDR1 SGHNT and CDR2 YYREEE (reference sequence). The germline V and J ends were trimmed by 6 bases and 4 bases, with 17 bases remaining between them. CDR3 in amino acids: CASIQDSTEYNEQFF. CDR3 in DNA: TGTGCCAGCATCCAAGATTCGACAGAGTACAATGAGCAGTTCTTC.

This clone was recorded a few times. V and J are TRBV4-1 and TRBJ2-5, with TRBD1 matching over 9 bases. The CDR3 contains 16 residues. The J segment lost 0 bases and the V segment lost 2 bases, leaving 4 bases of the junction unmatched. Germline CDR1 MGHRA, CDR2 YSYEKL. The CDR3: CASSQYGTGNQETQYF. The CDR3, as DNA: TGCGCCAGCAGCCAATATGGGACAGGGAACCAAGAGACCCAGTACTTC.

This sequence joins TRBV28 and TRBJ1-3; tentatively, D is TRBD1 (5 bases). Trimming removed 6 bases from V and 6 bases from J, with 15 bases in between. This CDR3 is built from 14 residues. Looked up from germline, CDR1 is MDHEN and CDR2 is SYDVKM. CDR3: CASSGGQGVNTIYF. In DNA form, the CDR3 reads TGTGCCAGCAGCGGAGGGCAGGGAGTAAACACCATATATTTT.

This rearrangement joins TRBV14 to TRBJ2-1; TRBD1 matches 8 bases. The CDR3 covers 17 residues. V shed 0 bases and J 0 bases; nucleotides not matched to a gene: 4. The germline gives CDR1 SGHDN, CDR2 FVKESK. In nucleotides, the CDR3 is TGTGCCAGCAGCCAAGAAGGAACAGGGGGCTCCTACAATGAGCAGTTCTTC. It specifies CASSQEGTGGSYNEQFF.

This clone occurred a few times. V and J are TRBV7-9 and TRBJ1-5, with D possibly TRBD1 on 6 matching bases. The V gene's germline CDR1 is SEHNR and CDR2 FQNEAQ (reference sequence). This CDR3 is built from 15 residues. V was clipped by 1 base and J by 9 bases, with 16 bases between them. The CDR3 protein is CASSLGDGGPGPQHF. CDR3 nucleotides: TGTGCCAGCAGCTTAGGGGACGGGGGGCCAGGGCCCCAGCATTTT.

V and J are TRBV10-3 and TRBJ2-2; D gene uncertain. V lost 8 bases and J 2 bases, leaving 6 bases between the germline ends. The CDR3 is 12 residues long. Germline CDR1 is ENHRY and CDR2 is SYGVKD. This CDR3 is CAIGPNTGELFF. CDR3 sequence (DNA): TGTGCCATCGGGCCCAACACCGGGGAGCTGTTTTTT.

The chain employs TRBV7-8 and TRBJ2-2; 9 bases line up with TRBD1. The V segment lost 1 base and the J segment 5 bases; nucleotides outside the gene matches: 2. CDR1 is SGHVS, CDR2 FQNEAQ, per germline. This CDR3 contains 15 residues. The CDR3 coding sequence is TGTGCCAGCAGCTTAGGGGGGACAGGGACCGGGGAGCTGTTTTTT. It encodes CASSLGGTGTGELFF.

This clone was seen just once. The chain combines TRBV7-2 with TRBJ1-1; D may be TRBD1 (5 bases). V lost 5 bases and J lost 0, with 16 bases in between. The germline CDR1 and CDR2 sequences are SGHTA and FQGNSA. The CDR3 consists of 16 residues. Written as DNA, the CDR3 is TGTGCCAGCAGCACCTTCGGCGGACAAATGAACACTGAAGCTTTCTTT. The encoded protein is CASSTFGGQMNTEAFF.

The rearrangement links TRBV18 to TRBJ1-5; D may be TRBD1 (6 bases). The CDR3 is 13 amino acids. The V end was cut by 4 bases, the J end by 6 bases, with 10 bases between. From germline, CDR1 is KGHSH and CDR2 LQKENI. The chain's CDR3 is CASSLDSSQPQHF. The CDR3 coding sequence is TGTGCCAGCTCACTGGACAGTTCTCAGCCCCAGCATTTT. The whole variable domain, filled in from reference TRBV18 and TRBJ1-5, reads NAGVMQNPRHLVRRRGQEARLRCSPMKGHSHVYWYRQLPEEGLKFMVYLQKENIIDESGMPKERFSAEFPKEGPSILRIQQVVRGDSAAYFCASSLDSSQPQHFGDGTRLSIL.

This chain links TRBV4-3 with TRBJ2-7; 8 nucleotides match TRBD2. Per the germline V gene, CDR1 is LGHNA and CDR2 is YSLEER. The length of the CDR3 is 15 residues. Unmatched junction bases numbered 9, after V lost 4 bases and J lost 4 bases. CDR3 amino acids: CASSREAGAGYEQYF. In nucleotides, the CDR3 is TGCGCCAGCAGCCGGGAAGCGGGAGCTGGGTACGAGCAGTACTTC.

The chain joins TRBV29-1 to TRBJ1-1; no firm D call. Germline V gene data show CDR1 as SQVTM and CDR2 as ANQGSEA. V was cut by 7 bases and J by 7 bases, with 16 bases left in between. The CDR3 contains 12 residues. DNA of the CDR3: TGCAGCGGAACCCAGCGGGCAGGTGAAGCTTTCTTT. This sequence encodes CSGTQRAGEAFF.

The CDR3 region has the DNA TGTGCCAGCAGGGGGACAGGGGGCTTTGGAAACACCATATATTTT. Residues: CASRGTGGFGNTIYF. V is TRBV27 and J is TRBJ1-3, with TRBD1 identical over 12 bases. Germline V gives CDR1 MNHEY, CDR2 SMNVEV (reference sequence). The CDR3 extends over 15 amino acids. Germline trimming cut 6 bases from V and 3 bases from J; bases unmatched to any gene: 3.

The chain joins TRBV18 to TRBJ2-5, with a weak D call TRBD1 (6 bases). The CDR3 is 15 amino acids. From germline, CDR1 is KGHSH and CDR2 LQKENI. The V end was cut by 4 bases, the J end by 1 base, with 13 bases between. CDR3 bases: TGTGCCAGCTCACGAAACAAAGGGGGCCAAGAGACCCAGTACTTC. Its translation is CASSRNKGGQETQYF.

The V gene is TRBV19, the J gene TRBJ1-5; D remains unclear. V was clipped by 9 bases and J by 2 bases, with 17 bases between them. The CDR3 consists of 15 residues. CDR1 and CDR2 (germline): LNHDA, SQIVND (reference sequence). The DNA of the CDR3 is TGTGCCAGCGGAGACGGCGGAGGAGGCAATCAGCCCCAGCATTTT. Amino acid sequence: CASGDGGGGNQPQHF.

V usage is TRBV7-9 and J usage is TRBJ1-1, with a possible D match to TRBD1 (6 bases). The CDR3 consists of 14 residues. Between the trimmed V and J ends, which lost 3 bases and 1 base, there was a span of 9 bases. Per germline, CDR1 SEHNR and CDR2 FQNEAQ (reference sequence). CDR3 sequence reads: CASSFGQTNTEAFF. The CDR3 DNA reads TGTGCCAGCAGCTTTGGACAGACGAACACTGAAGCTTTCTTT.

The chain has TRBV5-1 and TRBJ2-3; TRBD2 matches at 12 bases. J was trimmed by 4 bases and V by 4 bases; bases with no gene match: 7. Per the germline V gene, CDR1 is SGHRS and CDR2 is YFSETQ. The CDR3 is 16 residues long. The CDR3 bases are TGCGCCAGCAGCCTGACTAGCGGGAGCGTGGCAGATACGCAGTATTTT. As protein: CASSLTSGSVADTQYF. The full variable domain, in which reference TRBV5-1 and TRBJ2-3 provide the parts outside the CDR3, is KAGVTQTPRYLIKTRGQQVTLSCSPISGHRSVSWYQQTPGQGLQFLFEYFSETQRNKGNFPGRFSGRQFSNSRSEMNVSTLELGDSALYLCASSLTSGSVADTQYFGPGTRLTVL.

The genes are TRBV27 and TRBJ1-2; D perhaps matches TRBD1 (6 bases). The germline CDR1 and CDR2 sequences are MNHEY and SMNVEV (reference sequence). The CDR3 sequence is 15 residues long. Trimming removed 7 bases from V and 2 bases from J, with 17 bases in between. CDR3 residues: CASTLLDSSNYGYTF. The CDR3 nucleotides are TGTGCCAGCACACTTCTGGACAGCTCGAACTATGGCTACACCTTC.

The V and J genes are TRBV7-2 and TRBJ2-1; tentative D call: TRBD1 (6 bases). Germline-derived CDR1 and CDR2 are SGHTA and FQGNSA. Trimming cost V 6 bases and J 8 bases, with 14 bases left between them. This CDR3 spans 13 amino acids. In DNA form, the CDR3 reads TGTGCCAGCAGTTTCAGGGGTCTAGATGAGCAGTTCTTC. This encodes CASSFRGLDEQFF.

The chain joins TRBV27 to TRBJ2-3; 7 nucleotides match TRBD1. Trimming removed 6 bases from V and 0 bases from J; junction bases left unmatched: 9. The germline V gene has CDR1 MNHEY and CDR2 SMNVEV (reference sequence). The CDR3 loop spans 16 amino acids. The DNA of the CDR3 is TGTGCCAGCAGGATTCGGACAGGCCCGAGCACAGATACGCAGTATTTT. Protein product: CASRIRTGPSTDTQYF.

The CDR3 sequence: CASSLRAGGHYNEQFF. The CDR3 DNA reads as TGTGCCAGCAGCTTAAGGGCGGGAGGACACTACAATGAGCAGTTCTTC. The chain couples TRBV11-3 to TRBJ2-1, with 8 bases matching TRBD2. V lost 2 bases, J lost 3 bases, and 6 bases stayed unmatched. Germline V gene lookup returns CDR1 SGHNT and CDR2 YENEEA. This CDR3 has 16 amino acids.

The chain has TRBV27 and TRBJ1-6; D is perhaps TRBD1 (5 bases). The CDR3 spans 15 residues. Trimming shortened V by 3 bases and J by 7 bases, and 13 bases separated the two germline ends. CDR1 is MNHEY and CDR2 is SMNVEV in the germline V gene (reference sequence). The CDR3 region has the DNA TGTGCCAGCAGTTTTTCTACGGGGGGGAATTCACCCCTCCACTTT. Protein: CASSFSTGGNSPLHF.

The genes are TRBV6-5 and TRBJ2-1, with TRBD2 as a possible D gene (6 bases). Germline CDR1 is MNHEY and CDR2 is SVGAGI. Trimming took 2 bases from V and 9 from J, leaving 17 bases between them. CDR3 length: 15 residues. The CDR3 is CASSYLGRERGEQFF. The CDR3 DNA sequence: TGTGCCAGCAGTTACCTCGGACGGGAGCGCGGTGAGCAGTTCTTC.

The chain has TRBV4-1 and TRBJ1-4; 7 bases align to TRBD1. Germline loops: CDR1 MGHRA, CDR2 YSYEKL. The length of the CDR3 is 14 residues. With 8 bases clipped from V and 8 bases from J, the junction kept 11 bases outside the gene matches. The chain's CDR3 is CASGRQGVGEKLFF. The CDR3 DNA sequence: TGCGCCAGCGGTCGACAGGGAGTAGGGGAAAAACTGTTTTTT.

This sequence joins TRBV5-5 and TRBJ1-2, with 9 bases fitting TRBD1. Germline CDR1 SGHKS, CDR2 YYEKEE (reference sequence). The CDR3 covers 15 residues. The V segment lost 2 bases and the J segment 3 bases; nucleotides outside the gene matches: 5. The DNA for the CDR3 is TGTGCCAGCAGCTTTAACGGACAGGGGTACTATGGCTACACCTTC. It codes for CASSFNGQGYYGYTF.